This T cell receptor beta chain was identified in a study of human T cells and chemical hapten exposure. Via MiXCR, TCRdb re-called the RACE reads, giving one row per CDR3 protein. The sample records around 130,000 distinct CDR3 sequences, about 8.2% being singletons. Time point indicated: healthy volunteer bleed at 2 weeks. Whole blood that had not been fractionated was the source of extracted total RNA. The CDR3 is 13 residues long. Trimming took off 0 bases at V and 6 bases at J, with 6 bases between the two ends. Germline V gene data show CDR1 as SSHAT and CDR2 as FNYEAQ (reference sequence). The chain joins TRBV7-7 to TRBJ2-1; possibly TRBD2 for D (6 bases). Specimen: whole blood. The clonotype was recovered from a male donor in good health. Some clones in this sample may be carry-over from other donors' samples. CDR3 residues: CASSLATSNEQFF. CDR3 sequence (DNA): TGTGCCAGCAGCTTAGCGACTAGCAATGAGCAGTTCTTC.